This is a list of T cell receptor beta chains from one sample in a study of blood T cell repertoires in COVID-19. Libraries were prepared by immunoSEQ multiplex PCR; TCRdb keeps only in-frame clonotypes and omits some of them. The sample lists more than 65,000 clones; roughly four fifths were seen once. Sequencing was performed on peripheral blood. The source of these receptors is a human donor in a cohort sampled during active COVID-19. CDR3s leave out the opening cysteine and the closing phenylalanine or tryptophan. Each record gives: V gene, CDR3 protein.

V: TRBV5-1; CDR3: ASSLDGGASGNTIY
V: TRBV25-1; CDR3: ASSGPGTGSYEQY
V: TRBV21-1; CDR3: ASSYDPGQGVCNTEAF
V: TRBV5-4; CDR3: ASSADRIYEQY
V: TRBV11-2; CDR3: ASSLGQGTEAF
V: TRBV9; CDR3: ASSVAGGSYNEQF
V: TRBV18; CDR3: ASSPRASIGPYNEQF
V: TRBV2; CDR3: ASSRNRDRGGTSNQPQH
V: TRBV19; CDR3: ASSTSGGLGTQY
V: TRBV9; CDR3: ASSPKMGTGHTDTQY
V: TRBV9; CDR3: ASSATLAKNIQY
V: TRBV5-1; CDR3: ASRTEGDRESGYT
V: TRBV6-5; CDR3: ASIGGPTEAF
V: TRBV3-1/TRBV3-2; CDR3: ASSQVRGTGEQY
V: TRBV3-1/TRBV3-2; CDR3: ASSQVVSNQPQH
V: TRBV19; CDR3: ASSIVRGTLGADTQY